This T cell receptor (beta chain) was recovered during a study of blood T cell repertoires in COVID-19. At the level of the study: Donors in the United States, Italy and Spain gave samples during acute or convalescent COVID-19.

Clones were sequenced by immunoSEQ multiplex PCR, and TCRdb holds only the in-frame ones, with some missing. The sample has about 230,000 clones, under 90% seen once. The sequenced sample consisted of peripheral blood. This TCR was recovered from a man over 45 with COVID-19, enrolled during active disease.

CDR3 residues: CATSDSGVGRAYQETQYF. The DNA of the CDR3 is TGTGCCACCAGTGACTCCGGCGTAGGCAGGGCGTACCAAGAGACCCAGTACTTC. This chain connects TRBV24-1 to TRBJ2-5; D is possibly TRBD1 (5 bases). Germline V lookup: CDR1 KGHDR, CDR2 SFDVKD. This CDR3 comprises 18 residues. V dropped 4 bases and J dropped 0 bases, with 20 bases sitting between them.